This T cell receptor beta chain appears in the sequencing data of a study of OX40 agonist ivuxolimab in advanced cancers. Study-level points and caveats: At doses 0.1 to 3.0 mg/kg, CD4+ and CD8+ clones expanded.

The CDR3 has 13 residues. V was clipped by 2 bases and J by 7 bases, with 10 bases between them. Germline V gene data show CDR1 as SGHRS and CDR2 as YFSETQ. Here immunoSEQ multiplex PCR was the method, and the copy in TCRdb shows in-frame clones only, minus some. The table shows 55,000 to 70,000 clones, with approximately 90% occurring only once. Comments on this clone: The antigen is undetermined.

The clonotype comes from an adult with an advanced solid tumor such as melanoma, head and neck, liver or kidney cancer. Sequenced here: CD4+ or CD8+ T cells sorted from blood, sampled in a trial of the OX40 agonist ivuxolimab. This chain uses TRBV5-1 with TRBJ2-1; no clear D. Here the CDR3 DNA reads TGCGCCAGCAGCTTCCTAGGGTCGAATGAGCAGTTCTTC. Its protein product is CASSFLGSNEQFF.